This TCR beta chain was profiled in a study of CDR3 diversity in severe acne. TCRdb independently ran MiXCR on the PCR reads; one entry per CDR3 protein. The table records more than 70,000 distinct CDR3 sequences, approximately 49% of them present only once. This clonotype showed up just once. Germline is not matched at one junction end, which may reflect a read error. The germline CDR1 and CDR2 sequences are SGHNT and YYREEE (reference sequence). The CDR3 length is 15 residues. The sequence was collected from a male donor with severe acne vulgaris. The V gene is TRBV5-4, the J gene TRBJ2-5, with 12 bases fitting TRBD2. The sequencing input was blood. CDR3 residues: CASATSGSDHETQYF. The CDR3 nucleotides are TGTGCCAGCGCGACTAGCGGGAGCGACCACGAGACCCAGTACTTC.